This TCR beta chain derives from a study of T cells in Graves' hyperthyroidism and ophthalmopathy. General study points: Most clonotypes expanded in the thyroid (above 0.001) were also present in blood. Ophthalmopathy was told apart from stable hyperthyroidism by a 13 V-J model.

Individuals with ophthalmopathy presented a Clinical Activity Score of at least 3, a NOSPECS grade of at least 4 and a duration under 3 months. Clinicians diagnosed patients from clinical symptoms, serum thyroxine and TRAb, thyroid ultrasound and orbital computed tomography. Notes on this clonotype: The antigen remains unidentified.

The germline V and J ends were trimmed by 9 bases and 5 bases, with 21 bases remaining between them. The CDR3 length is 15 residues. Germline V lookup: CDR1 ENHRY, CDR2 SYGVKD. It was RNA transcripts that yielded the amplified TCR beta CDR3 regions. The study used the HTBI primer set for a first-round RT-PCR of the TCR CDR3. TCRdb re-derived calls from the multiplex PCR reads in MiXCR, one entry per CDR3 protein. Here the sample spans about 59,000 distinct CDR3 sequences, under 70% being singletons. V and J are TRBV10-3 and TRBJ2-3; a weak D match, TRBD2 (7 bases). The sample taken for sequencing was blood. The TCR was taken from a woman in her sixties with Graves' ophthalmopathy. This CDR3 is CAIRGGGPSEDTQYF. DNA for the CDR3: TGTGCCATAAGAGGGGGAGGGCCTTCGGAAGATACGCAGTATTTT.